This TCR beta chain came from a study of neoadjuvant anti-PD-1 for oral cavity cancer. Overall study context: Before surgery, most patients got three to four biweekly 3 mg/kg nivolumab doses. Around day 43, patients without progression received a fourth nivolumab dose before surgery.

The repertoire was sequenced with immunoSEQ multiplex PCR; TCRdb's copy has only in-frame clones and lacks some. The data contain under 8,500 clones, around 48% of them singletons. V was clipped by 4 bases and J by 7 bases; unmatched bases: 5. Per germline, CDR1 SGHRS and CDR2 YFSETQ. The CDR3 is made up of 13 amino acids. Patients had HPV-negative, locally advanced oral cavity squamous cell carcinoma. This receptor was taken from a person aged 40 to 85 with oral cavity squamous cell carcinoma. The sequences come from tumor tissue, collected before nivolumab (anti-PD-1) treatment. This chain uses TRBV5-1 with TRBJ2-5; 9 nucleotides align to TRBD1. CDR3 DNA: TGCGCCAGCAGCCCGGGACAGGGAGGGACCCAGTACTTC. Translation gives CASSPGQGGTQYF.